What follows is one T cell receptor beta chain and its context. Samples each yielded at least 5 micrograms of total RNA. The authors ran a second PCR of 7 to 11 cycles using a sample-barcoded 5' primer and a J-beta primer mix. TCRdb used MiXCR to reprocess the 5' RACE reads, holding one entry per CDR3 protein. The sample holds more than 700,000 distinct CDR3 sequences; around half are singletons and the top ten take approximately 40%. This entry belongs to a study of blood T cells in healthy people across ages. The material sequenced was blood. This receptor was obtained from a man of 80 years or more in good health.

CDR3 in amino acids: CSARTSETQYF. As DNA, the CDR3 is TGCAGTGCTCGAACTTCCGAGACCCAGTACTTC. V is TRBV20-1 and J is TRBJ2-5; D unclear. The CDR3 loop spans 11 amino acids. The ends were cut back, 5 bases at V and 5 bases at J, with 9 bases in the middle. Germline V gene data show CDR1 as DFQATT and CDR2 as SNEGSKA (reference sequence).